This T cell receptor (beta chain) was documented in a study of blood T cell repertoires in COVID-19. Study at large: Sites in the United States, Italy and Spain provided acute and convalescent COVID-19 samples. The cDNA or gDNA used as material had been derived from T cells, B-cell-depleted T cells, or PBMCs.

Germline CDR1 and CDR2: MNHEY and SVGAGI. The CDR3 has 14 residues. Losses at the gene ends were 4 bases for V and 2 bases for J; bases not matched to a gene: 2. Original analysis: Estimated nucleated cell counts came from reference gene primer amplification. Libraries were prepared by immunoSEQ multiplex PCR; TCRdb keeps only in-frame clonotypes and omits some of them. The V and J calls and clone size are taken from that table; D and trimming were inferred from the DNA. The sample shows nearly 65,000 clones, about 88% of them seen only once. V usage is TRBV6-5 and J usage is TRBJ1-2; TRBD1 agrees at 9 bases. Sequencing was carried out using peripheral blood. The receptor was derived from a human donor in a cohort sampled during active COVID-19. CDR3 sequence: CASSWDRANYGYTF. The DNA of the CDR3 is TGTGCCAGCAGTTGGGACAGGGCGAACTATGGCTACACCTTC.